The text below deals with one TCR beta chain. CDR1 is LNHDA, CDR2 SQIVND, per germline (reference sequence). The V segment lost 5 bases and the J segment 7 bases; nucleotides outside the gene matches: 7. There are 14 residues in the CDR3. The entry originates in a study of control samples from healthy donors and cancer patients. Generated by immunoSEQ multiplex PCR, the TCRdb table keeps only in-frame clones and is missing some. In the table there are 65,000 to 100,000 clones, around 87% of which are singletons. What was sequenced was blood. The rearrangement links TRBV19 to TRBJ1-5, with TRBD1 identical over 8 bases. The TCR was taken from a man aged 50-60 years in good health. The CDR3 DNA is TGTGCCAGTAGTGACGGACAGGGCAGCCAGCCCCAGCATTTT. Its protein product is CASSDGQGSQPQHF.